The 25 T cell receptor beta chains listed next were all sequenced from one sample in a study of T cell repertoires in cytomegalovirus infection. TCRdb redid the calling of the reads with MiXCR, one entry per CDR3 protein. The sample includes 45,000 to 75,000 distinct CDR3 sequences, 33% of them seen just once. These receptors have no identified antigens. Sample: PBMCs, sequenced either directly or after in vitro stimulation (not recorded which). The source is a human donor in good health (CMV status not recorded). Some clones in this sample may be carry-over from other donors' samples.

CDR3 nucleotide sequence: TGTGCCAGCAGTCCCCCGGCACCGGAGACCCAGTACTTC. This encodes CASSPPAPETQYF. The chain is built from TRBV6-2 or TRBV6-3 and TRBJ2-5; no definite D call. The CDR3 totals 13 residues. Looked up from germline, CDR1 is MNHEY and CDR2 is SVGEGT. V was cut by 5 bases and J by 5 bases, with 12 bases left in between.

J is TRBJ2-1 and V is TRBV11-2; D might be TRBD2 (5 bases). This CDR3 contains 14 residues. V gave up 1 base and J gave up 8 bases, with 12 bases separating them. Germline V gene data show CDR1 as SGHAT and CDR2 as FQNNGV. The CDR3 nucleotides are TGTGCCAGCAGCTTAGCTGGACTCGCCGATGAGCAGTTCTTC. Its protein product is CASSLAGLADEQFF.

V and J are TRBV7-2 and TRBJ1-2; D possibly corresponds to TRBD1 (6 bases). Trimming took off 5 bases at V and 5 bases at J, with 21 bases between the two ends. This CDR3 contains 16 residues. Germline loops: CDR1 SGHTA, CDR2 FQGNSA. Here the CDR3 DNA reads TGTGCCAGCAGCCTAGTCGTCTCGGGGGGCGATTATGGCTACACCTTC. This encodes CASSLVVSGGDYGYTF.

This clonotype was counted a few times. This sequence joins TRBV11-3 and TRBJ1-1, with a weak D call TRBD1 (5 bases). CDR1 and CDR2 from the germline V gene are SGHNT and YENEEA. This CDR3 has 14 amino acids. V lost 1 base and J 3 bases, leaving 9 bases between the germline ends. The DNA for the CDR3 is TGTGCCAGCAGCTTAGGAGGAGGGGACACTGAAGCTTTCTTT. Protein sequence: CASSLGGGDTEAFF.

The CDR3 coding sequence is TGCAGTGCCGCGGGAGATCGGCAAGAGACCCAGTACTTC. It is translated as CSAAGDRQETQYF. The rearrangement links TRBV20-1 to TRBJ2-5; 7 bases agree with TRBD2. The CDR3 length is 13 residues. CDR1 is DFQATT and CDR2 is SNEGSKA in the germline V gene (reference sequence). V trimming: 6 bases; J trimming: 2 bases; junction bases outside the gene matches: 6.

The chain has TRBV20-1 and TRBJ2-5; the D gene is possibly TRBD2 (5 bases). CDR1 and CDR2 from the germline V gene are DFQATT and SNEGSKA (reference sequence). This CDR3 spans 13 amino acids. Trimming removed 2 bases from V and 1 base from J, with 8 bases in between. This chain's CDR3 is CSARSGIQETQYF. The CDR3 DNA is TGCAGTGCTAGATCCGGGATCCAAGAGACCCAGTACTTC.

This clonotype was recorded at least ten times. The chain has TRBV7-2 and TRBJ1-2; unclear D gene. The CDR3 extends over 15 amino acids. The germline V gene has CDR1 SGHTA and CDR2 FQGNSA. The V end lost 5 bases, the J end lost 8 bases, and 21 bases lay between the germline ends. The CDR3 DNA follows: TGTGCCAGCAGCCGCAATTCCGGCCAACAAGTGGGCTACACCTTC. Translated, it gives CASSRNSGQQVGYTF.

The CDR3: CASSPDASGWLETQYF. In nucleotides, the CDR3 is TGTGCCAGCAGCCCCGATGCTAGCGGCTGGTTGGAGACCCAGTACTTC. The chain links TRBV11-2 to TRBJ2-5, with 7 positions matching TRBD2. This CDR3 contains 16 residues. Germline trimming cut 5 bases from V and 5 bases from J; bases unmatched to any gene: 14. The germline V gene encodes CDR1 SGHAT and CDR2 FQNNGV.

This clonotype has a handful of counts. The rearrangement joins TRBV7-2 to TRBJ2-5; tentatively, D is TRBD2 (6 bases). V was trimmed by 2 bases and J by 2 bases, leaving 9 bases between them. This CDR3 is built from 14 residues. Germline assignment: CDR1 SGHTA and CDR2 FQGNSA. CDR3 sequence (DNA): TGTGCCAGCAGCTTAAGGAGGGATCAAGAGACCCAGTACTTC. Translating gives CASSLRRDQETQYF.

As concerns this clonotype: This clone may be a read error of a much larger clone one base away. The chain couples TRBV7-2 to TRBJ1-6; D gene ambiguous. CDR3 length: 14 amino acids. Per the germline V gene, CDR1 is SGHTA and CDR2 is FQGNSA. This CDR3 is CASSPRAVGSPLRF. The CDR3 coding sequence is TGTGCCAGCAGCCCTAGGGCCGTCGGCTCACCCCTCCGCTTT.

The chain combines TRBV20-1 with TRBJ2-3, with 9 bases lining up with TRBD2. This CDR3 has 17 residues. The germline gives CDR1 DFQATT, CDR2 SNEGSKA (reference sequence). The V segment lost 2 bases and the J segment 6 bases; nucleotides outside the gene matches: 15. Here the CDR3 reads CSARSPGLALFDDTQYF. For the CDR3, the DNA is TGCAGTGCTAGAAGCCCGGGACTAGCCCTATTTGACGATACGCAGTATTTT.

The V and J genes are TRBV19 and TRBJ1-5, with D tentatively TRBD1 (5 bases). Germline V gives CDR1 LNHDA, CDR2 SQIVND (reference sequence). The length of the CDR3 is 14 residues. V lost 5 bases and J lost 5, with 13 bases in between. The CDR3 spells CASSVGGRYQPQHF. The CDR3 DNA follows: TGTGCCAGTAGTGTCGGGGGTCGGTATCAGCCCCAGCATTTT.

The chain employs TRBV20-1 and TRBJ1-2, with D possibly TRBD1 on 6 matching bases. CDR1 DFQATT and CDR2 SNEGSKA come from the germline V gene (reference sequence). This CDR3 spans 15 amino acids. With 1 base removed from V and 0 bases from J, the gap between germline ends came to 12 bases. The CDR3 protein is CSARALTGANYGYTF. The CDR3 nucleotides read TGCAGTGCTAGAGCGTTGACAGGAGCTAACTATGGCTACACCTTC.

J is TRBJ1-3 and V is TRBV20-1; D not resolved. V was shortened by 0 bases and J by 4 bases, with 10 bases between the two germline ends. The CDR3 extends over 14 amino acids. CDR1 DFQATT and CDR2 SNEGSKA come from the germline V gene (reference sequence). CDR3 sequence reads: CSARDRSGGNTIYF. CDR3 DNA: TGCAGTGCTAGAGATCGGTCAGGCGGAAACACCATATATTTT.

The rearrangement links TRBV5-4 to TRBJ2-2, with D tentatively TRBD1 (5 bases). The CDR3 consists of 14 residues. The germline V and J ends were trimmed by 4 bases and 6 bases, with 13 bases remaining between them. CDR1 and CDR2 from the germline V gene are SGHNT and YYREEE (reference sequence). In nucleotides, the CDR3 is TGTGCCAGCAGCCTAGGACACCGGGCCGGGGAGCTGTTTTTT. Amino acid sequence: CASSLGHRAGELFF.

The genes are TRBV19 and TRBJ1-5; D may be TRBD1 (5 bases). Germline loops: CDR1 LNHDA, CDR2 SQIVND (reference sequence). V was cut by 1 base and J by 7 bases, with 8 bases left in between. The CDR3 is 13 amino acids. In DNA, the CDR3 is TGTGCCAGTAGTATAGGACAGAAACAGCCCCAGCATTTT. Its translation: CASSIGQKQPQHF.

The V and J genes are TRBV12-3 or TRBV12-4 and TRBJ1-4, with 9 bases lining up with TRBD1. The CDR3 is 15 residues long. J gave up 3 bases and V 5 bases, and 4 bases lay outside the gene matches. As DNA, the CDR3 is TGTGCCAGCAGTCACAGGGGGCCTCCTAATGAAAAACTGTTTTTT. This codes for CASSHRGPPNEKLFF.

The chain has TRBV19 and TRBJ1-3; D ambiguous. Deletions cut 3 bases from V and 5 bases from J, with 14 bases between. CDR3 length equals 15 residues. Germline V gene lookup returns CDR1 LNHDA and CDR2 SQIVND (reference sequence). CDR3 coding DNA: TGTGCCAGTAGTATTTCGGGGTCTCCGCGAAACACCATATATTTT. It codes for CASSISGSPRNTIYF.

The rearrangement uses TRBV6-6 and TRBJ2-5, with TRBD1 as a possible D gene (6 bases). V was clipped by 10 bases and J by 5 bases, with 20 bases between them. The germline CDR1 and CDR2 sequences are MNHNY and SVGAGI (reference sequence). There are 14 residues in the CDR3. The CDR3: CATSKTGQGETQYF. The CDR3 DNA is TGTGCCACCTCCAAAACAGGGCAGGGGGAGACCCAGTACTTC.

This chain's CDR3 is CASSLMASGAYNEQFF. The CDR3 DNA sequence: TGTGCCAGCAGCCTCATGGCTAGCGGGGCCTACAATGAGCAGTTCTTC. The chain recombines TRBV7-2 with TRBJ2-1; TRBD2 matches at 9 bases. Trimming at V came to 5 bases and at J to 2 bases, leaving 7 bases not matched to a gene. CDR3 length: 16 residues. In germline, CDR1 is SGHTA, CDR2 FQGNSA. Using reference TRBV7-2 and TRBJ2-1 for the parts outside the CDR3, the full variable domain is GAGVSQSPSNKVTEKGKDVELRCDPISGHTALYWYRQSLGQGLEFLIYFQGNSAPDKSGLPSDRFSAERTGGSVSTLTIQRTQQEDSAVYLCASSLMASGAYNEQFFGPGTRLTVL.

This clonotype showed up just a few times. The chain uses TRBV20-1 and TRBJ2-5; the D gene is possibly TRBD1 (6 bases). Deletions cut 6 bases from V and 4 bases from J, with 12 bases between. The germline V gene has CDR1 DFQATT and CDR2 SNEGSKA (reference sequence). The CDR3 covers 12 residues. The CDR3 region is CSAARGTETQYF. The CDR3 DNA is TGCAGTGCCGCCAGGGGAACAGAGACCCAGTACTTC.

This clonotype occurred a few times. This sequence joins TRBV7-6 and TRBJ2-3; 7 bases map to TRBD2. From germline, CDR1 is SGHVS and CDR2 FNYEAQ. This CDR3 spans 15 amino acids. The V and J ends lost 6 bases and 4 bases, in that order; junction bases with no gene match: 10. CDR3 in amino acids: CASSRSGSGADTQYF. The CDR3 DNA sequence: TGTGCCAGCAGTCGTAGCGGGTCGGGCGCAGATACGCAGTATTTT.

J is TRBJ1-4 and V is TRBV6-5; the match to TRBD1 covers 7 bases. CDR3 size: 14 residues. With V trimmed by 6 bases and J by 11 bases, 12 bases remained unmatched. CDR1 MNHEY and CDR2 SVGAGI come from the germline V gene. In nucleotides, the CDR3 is TGTGCCAGCAGCCTCGGGGCTCCGACAGGGAAACTGTTTTTT. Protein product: CASSLGAPTGKLFF.

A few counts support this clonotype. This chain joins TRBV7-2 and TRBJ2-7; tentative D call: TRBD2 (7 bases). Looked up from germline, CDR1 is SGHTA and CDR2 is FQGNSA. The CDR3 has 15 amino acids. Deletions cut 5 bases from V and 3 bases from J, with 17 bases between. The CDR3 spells CASSLLGGAFYEQYF. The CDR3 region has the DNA TGTGCCAGCAGCCTCCTGGGGGGGGCTTTCTACGAGCAGTACTTC.

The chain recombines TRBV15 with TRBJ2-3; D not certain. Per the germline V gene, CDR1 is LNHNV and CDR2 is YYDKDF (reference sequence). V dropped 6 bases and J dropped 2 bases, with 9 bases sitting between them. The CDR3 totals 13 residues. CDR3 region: CATRRSNTDTQYF. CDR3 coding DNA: TGTGCCACCAGAAGGAGCAACACAGATACGCAGTATTTT. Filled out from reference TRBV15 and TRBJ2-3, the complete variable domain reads DAMVIQNPRYQVTQFGKPVTLSCSQTLNHNVMYWYQQKSSQAPKLLFHYYDKDFNNEADTPDNFQSRRPNTSFCFLDIRSPGLGDTAMYLCATRRSNTDTQYFGPGTRLTVL.